This passage covers 22 T cell receptor beta chains from one sample sequenced in a study of shared clonotypes between healthy human individuals. Only in-frame clones appear in the TCRdb table, and some are missing; sequencing was by immunoSEQ multiplex PCR. Of about 120,000 clones detected, approximately 70% appear once; the ten largest clones hold 24%. Sequenced sample: memory CD8+ T cells sorted from blood. Subset given: CD45RO+ cells pooled with CCR7-negative TemRA cells. These receptors all stem from a woman aged 25 to 45 in good health.

The chain uses TRBV4-2 and TRBJ2-3; possible D gene TRBD1, 6 bases. CDR1 and CDR2 from the germline V gene are LGHNA and YNFKEQ. The CDR3 spans 19 residues. Trimming stripped 0 bases from V and 3 bases from J, with 22 bases between. In nucleotides, the CDR3 is TGTGCCAGCAGCCAAGAAATTTCTACAGGGCTTGGGGGAACAGATACGCAGTATTTT. This gives the protein CASSQEISTGLGGTDTQYF.

The V and J genes are TRBV27 and TRBJ1-2; 10 bases map to TRBD1. The CDR3 covers 15 residues. The germline CDR1 and CDR2 sequences are MNHEY and SMNVEV (reference sequence). The V and J ends lost 2 bases and 8 bases, in that order; junction bases with no gene match: 8. CDR3 in DNA: TGTGCCAGCAGTTTAGCGACAGGGGGCGCAGGAGGCTACACCTTC. This gives the protein CASSLATGGAGGYTF.

This clone was detected a few times. V usage is TRBV13 and J usage is TRBJ2-7; TRBD2 agrees at 11 bases. The CDR3 is made up of 17 amino acids. J gave up 0 bases and V 5 bases, and 9 bases lay outside the gene matches. Germline loops: CDR1 PRHDT, CDR2 FYEKMQ (reference sequence). DNA of the CDR3: TGTGCCAGCAGCCCGATGACTAGCGGGGTGGGCTCCTACGAGCAGTACTTC. Its protein is CASSPMTSGVGSYEQYF.

The J gene is TRBJ1-1, the V gene TRBV18; D remains ambiguous. Looked up from germline, CDR1 is KGHSH and CDR2 is LQKENI. V lost 11 bases and J 3 bases, leaving 16 bases between the germline ends. The CDR3 loop spans 13 amino acids. CDR3: CAGDGWRHTEAFF. CDR3 sequence (DNA): TGTGCCGGCGATGGCTGGAGGCACACTGAAGCTTTCTTT.

This clone was seen more than once but under ten times. The chain recombines TRBV6-1 with TRBJ2-7; TRBD2 agrees at 10 bases. Trimming removed 6 bases from V and 5 bases from J; junction bases left unmatched: 10. This CDR3 is 15 amino acids long. In germline, CDR1 is MNHNS, CDR2 SASEGT. The DNA for the CDR3 is TGTGCCAGCAGCCTCTCCAGCGGGAGGGCCGACGAGCAGTACTTC. This translates into CASSLSSGRADEQYF.

This clone was observed many times. J is TRBJ1-2 and V is TRBV5-3; a possible D gene is TRBD1 (5 bases). TRBV5-3 is assigned to the ORF class and has an uncertain function. V was pared by 4 bases and J by 4 bases, with 17 bases between. This CDR3 has 15 amino acids. CDR3 amino acids: CARSAGHGGVYGYTF. CDR3 nucleotide sequence: TGTGCCAGAAGCGCGGGGCATGGCGGCGTCTATGGCTACACCTTC.

This clone showed up just a few times. This chain joins TRBV29-1 and TRBJ2-1; D possibly corresponds to TRBD2 (6 bases). Trimming took 1 base from V and 3 from J, leaving 10 bases between them. Germline V gives CDR1 SQVTM, CDR2 ANQGSEA. The CDR3 has 14 amino acids. DNA of the CDR3: TGCAGCGTTGAAGCCGGGACTGTCTACAATGAGCAGTTCTTC. The encoded protein is CSVEAGTVYNEQFF.

This rearrangement joins TRBV27 to TRBJ1-2; D remains unclear. CDR1 is MNHEY and CDR2 is SMNVEV in the germline V gene (reference sequence). There are 13 residues in the CDR3. Trimming cost V 3 bases and J 1 base, with 6 bases left between them. The chain's CDR3 is CASSFGLNYGYTF. CDR3 coding DNA: TGTGCCAGCAGTTTCGGGCTTAACTATGGCTACACCTTC.

V usage is TRBV28 and J usage is TRBJ2-1, with D perhaps matching TRBD2 (6 bases). The CDR3 contains 17 residues. V was clipped by 6 bases and J by 5 bases, with 23 bases between them. Germline CDR1 and CDR2: MDHEN and SYDVKM. CDR3 region: CASSPIRAAGLNNEQFF. The CDR3 DNA is TGTGCCAGCAGCCCAATTCGGGCGGCGGGACTTAACAATGAGCAGTTCTTC.

This clone has a handful of counts. The CDR3: CASSGDYDRGEQYF. Written as DNA, the CDR3 is TGTGCCAGCAGTGGGGACTACGATCGGGGCGAGCAGTACTTC. V and J are TRBV6-1 and TRBJ2-7, with 7 bases aligning to TRBD2. With 4 bases clipped from V and 6 bases from J, the junction kept 9 bases outside the gene matches. Germline loops: CDR1 MNHNS, CDR2 SASEGT. The CDR3 is 14 residues long.

The chain is built from TRBV28 and TRBJ1-3, with no clear D. The V end was cut by 2 bases, the J end by 3 bases, with 8 bases between. The CDR3 has 14 residues. In germline, CDR1 is MDHEN, CDR2 SYDVKM. The CDR3 DNA is TGTGCCAGCAGTTTACGGTCGTATGGAAACACCATATATTTT. Its translation: CASSLRSYGNTIYF.

There are a few counts of this clone. The chain links TRBV25-1 to TRBJ2-2, with D unclear. Germline assignment: CDR1 MGHDK and CDR2 SYGVNS. The CDR3 contains 14 residues. The V and J ends lost 5 bases and 3 bases respectively, with 10 bases between them. CDR3 amino acids: CASSSYADTGELFF. The CDR3 nucleotides are TGTGCCAGCAGTTCTTACGCGGACACCGGGGAGCTGTTTTTT. Full variable domain (missing parts from reference TRBV25-1 and TRBJ2-2): EADIYQTPRYLVIGTGKKITLECSQTMGHDKMYWYQQDPGMELHLIHYSYGVNSTEKGDLSSESTVSRIRTEHFPLTLESARPSHTSQYLCASSSYADTGELFFGEGSRLTVL.

The chain links TRBV15 to TRBJ2-7; D is unresolved. The CDR3 extends over 14 amino acids. V lost 2 bases and J lost 0, with 8 bases in between. Looked up from germline, CDR1 is LNHNV and CDR2 is YYDKDF (reference sequence). CDR3 nucleotide sequence: TGTGCCACCAGCAGACGCCCCAGCTCCTACGAGCAGTACTTC. This translates into CATSRRPSSYEQYF.

The chain recombines TRBV5-4 with TRBJ2-5; weak D call: TRBD2 (5 bases). The germline V and J ends were trimmed by 7 bases and 1 base, with 20 bases remaining between them. The germline V gene has CDR1 SGHNT and CDR2 YYREEE (reference sequence). CDR3 size: 16 residues. This CDR3 reads CASFARGGQPQETQYF. CDR3 nucleotide sequence: TGTGCCAGCTTCGCCCGCGGCGGGCAGCCCCAAGAGACCCAGTACTTC.

This rearrangement joins TRBV2 to TRBJ2-2; maybe TRBD2 (5 bases). The CDR3 has 12 amino acids. Trimming cost V 6 bases and J 4 bases, with 6 bases left between them. CDR1 and CDR2 from the germline V gene are SNHLY and FYNNEI. The CDR3 spells CASRAATGELFF. The DNA for the CDR3 is TGTGCCAGCAGAGCGGCCACCGGGGAGCTGTTTTTT.

This chain joins TRBV6-1 and TRBJ2-5; D possibly corresponds to TRBD2 (5 bases). V was trimmed by 7 bases and J by 5 bases, leaving 17 bases between them. CDR1 and CDR2 (germline): MNHNS, SASEGT. The CDR3 runs to 14 residues. The CDR3 bases are TGTGCCAGCATCCCCCGCATTACGGGGGAGACCCAGTACTTC. Its protein product is CASIPRITGETQYF.

This clone was found once. The V gene is TRBV6-5, the J gene TRBJ1-1, with unresolved D. CDR1 MNHEY and CDR2 SVGAGI come from the germline V gene. Trimming left V 0 bases short and J 6 bases short, with 11 bases between. The CDR3 has 14 residues. The CDR3, as DNA: TGTGCCAGCAGTTACTCGAATGGTCTCGCTGAAGCTTTCTTT. Residues: CASSYSNGLAEAFF.

The chain combines TRBV9 with TRBJ2-4; D may be TRBD1 (7 bases). Per germline, CDR1 SGDLS and CDR2 YYNGEE. This CDR3 region has 15 residues. The V end was cut by 4 bases, the J end by 6 bases, with 17 bases between. CDR3 amino acids: CASSPTGRGTNIQYF. The CDR3, as DNA: TGTGCCAGCAGCCCGACAGGGCGCGGGACAAACATTCAGTACTTC.

The gene calls are TRBV29-1 and TRBJ2-5, with 7 bases fitting TRBD1. The germline CDR1 and CDR2 sequences are SQVTM and ANQGSEA. V shed 3 bases and J 2 bases; nucleotides not matched to a gene: 3. The CDR3 sequence is 13 residues long. CDR3 DNA: TGCAGCGTTGAGCCACAGGGGCAAGAGACCCAGTACTTC. As protein: CSVEPQGQETQYF.

V is TRBV7-6 and J is TRBJ2-7, with 9 bases identical to TRBD1. The CDR3 consists of 16 residues. V was clipped by 5 bases and J by 6 bases; unmatched bases: 14. The germline V gene encodes CDR1 SGHVS and CDR2 FNYEAQ. CDR3 protein: CASSPGIGTGHGEQYF. The CDR3 DNA follows: TGTGCCAGCAGCCCCGGGATCGGGACAGGGCACGGCGAGCAGTACTTC.

The J gene is TRBJ2-3, the V gene TRBV25-1, with D possibly called TRBD1 or TRBD2 (8 bases each). Germline V gene data show CDR1 as MGHDK and CDR2 as SYGVNS. The CDR3 length is 18 residues. Trimming removed 6 bases from V and 0 bases from J, with 22 bases in between. The CDR3 loop reads CASRQGAASGSSTDTQYF. In DNA form, the CDR3 reads TGTGCCAGCAGGCAGGGGGCGGCTAGCGGGTCTAGCACAGATACGCAGTATTTT.

The chain carries TRBV4-2 and TRBJ2-3; either TRBD1 or TRBD2 may supply D (5 bases each). Germline values: CDR1 LGHNA, CDR2 YNFKEQ. Trimming removed 3 bases at V and 4 bases at J, with 20 bases between. The length of the CDR3 is 17 residues. CDR3 protein: CASSQGAWETAADTQYF. CDR3 in DNA: TGTGCCAGCAGCCAGGGTGCCTGGGAGACAGCGGCAGATACGCAGTATTTT.